Following are 15 T cell receptor beta chains from one sample sequenced in a study of blood T cell repertoires in COVID-19. TCRdb's table, derived via immunoSEQ multiplex PCR, lists solely in-frame clones and lacks some. Here the sample spans about 190,000 clones, around 84% being singletons. Source material: PBMCs or T cells enriched from blood (not recorded which). The receptors here all came from a woman aged 30 to 39 who had recovered from COVID-19.

This chain joins TRBV25-1 and TRBJ1-2, with a weak D call TRBD1 (5 bases). The CDR3 is made up of 14 amino acids. The V end lost 4 bases, the J end lost 1 base, and 10 bases lay between the germline ends. CDR1 and CDR2 from the germline V gene are MGHDK and SYGVNS. The CDR3 DNA sequence: TGTGCCAGCAGTGGCGACAGTAGTAACTATGGCTACACCTTC. Translation: CASSGDSSNYGYTF.

This chain connects TRBV7-2 to TRBJ1-2; D is unclear. V lost 4 bases, J lost 8 bases, and 14 bases lay in between. The CDR3 runs to 13 residues. Germline lookup yields CDR1 SGHTA and CDR2 FQGNSA. The CDR3 spells CASSSRTEAGYTF. CDR3 nucleotides: TGTGCCAGCAGCTCACGGACGGAGGCGGGCTACACCTTC.

V is TRBV6-5 and J is TRBJ2-1; 10 bases are shared with TRBD2. The CDR3 totals 14 residues. V shed 6 bases, J shed 9 bases, and the junction held 8 bases outside the gene matches. CDR1 MNHEY and CDR2 SVGAGI come from the germline V gene. In nucleotides, the CDR3 is TGTGCCAGCAGAACACTAGCGGGATTTTCTGAGCAGTTCTTC. The encoded protein is CASRTLAGFSEQFF.

This clone occurred once. The chain links TRBV7-9 to TRBJ1-1; D gene ambiguous. There are 17 residues in the CDR3. Trimming left V 1 base short and J 4 bases short, with 19 bases between. The V gene's germline CDR1 is SEHNR and CDR2 FQNEAQ (reference sequence). The CDR3 region is CASSLVFNGRVSTEAFF. DNA of the CDR3: TGTGCCAGCAGCTTAGTTTTTAACGGGAGAGTTTCCACTGAAGCTTTCTTT.

The chain couples TRBV5-4 to TRBJ2-2, with a tentative D call TRBD1 (7 bases). CDR1 and CDR2 (germline): SGHNT, YYREEE (reference sequence). This CDR3 region has 17 residues. The ends were cut back, 1 base at V and 5 bases at J, with 18 bases in the middle. The CDR3 DNA follows: TGTGCCAGCAGCTTGATGCAGGGGGGCCTTGGGACCGGGGAGCTGTTTTTT. It yields the protein CASSLMQGGLGTGELFF.

This clone appeared once. V is TRBV2 and J is TRBJ1-2; 9 bases fit TRBD1. The length of the CDR3 is 17 residues. Trimming removed 5 bases from V and 1 base from J; junction bases left unmatched: 11. Germline CDR1 SNHLY, CDR2 FYNNEI. In nucleotides, the CDR3 is TGTGCCAGCAGTACCCGGGACAGGGCACCCCTTAACTATGGCTACACCTTC. It yields the protein CASSTRDRAPLNYGYTF.

The rearrangement uses TRBV30 and TRBJ1-2, with 12 positions matching TRBD1. The germline V gene has CDR1 GTSNPN and CDR2 SVGIG (reference sequence). This CDR3 is built from 14 residues. J was trimmed by 5 bases and V by 8 bases; bases with no gene match: 9. The CDR3 region is CATRGQGARYGYTF. The CDR3 DNA sequence: TGTGCCACCCGGGGACAGGGGGCCAGATATGGCTACACCTTC.

This clone has more than one count but fewer than ten. V gene TRBV19 combines with J gene TRBJ1-5; 8 bases fit TRBD1. There are 17 residues in the CDR3. Germline CDR1 and CDR2: LNHDA and SQIVND (reference sequence). Germline trimming cut 11 bases from V and 0 bases from J; bases unmatched to any gene: 15. The CDR3 sequence is CACKTTGGPYSNQPQHF. The CDR3 nucleotides are TGTGCCTGTAAAACTACAGGGGGGCCATATAGCAATCAGCCCCAGCATTTT.

This clone was counted a few times. The genes are TRBV24-1 and TRBJ2-1; the match to TRBD1 covers 9 bases. CDR1 and CDR2 (germline): KGHDR, SFDVKD. This CDR3 is 14 amino acids long. V gave up 7 bases and J gave up 3 bases; unmatched junction bases: 3. CDR3 in DNA: TGTGCCACCAGCCCGGGACAGGGCTACAATGAGCAGTTCTTC. Protein product: CATSPGQGYNEQFF.

The chain joins TRBV28 to TRBJ1-4; TRBD1 matches 9 bases. After removal of 6 bases from V and 1 base from J, the junction contained 12 bases not matched to a gene. CDR3 length: 18 residues. Germline CDR1 and CDR2: MDHEN and SYDVKM. The CDR3 DNA follows: TGTGCCAGCAGGATCCCGGGACAGGGAAGGTTAACTAATGAAAAACTGTTTTTT. It translates to CASRIPGQGRLTNEKLFF.

This clone was detected once. The chain couples TRBV12-5 to TRBJ2-1; possible D gene TRBD2, 7 bases. This CDR3 is built from 17 residues. The V end lost 0 bases, the J end lost 6 bases, and 18 bases lay between the germline ends. The V gene's germline CDR1 is LGHNT and CDR2 FRNRAP. The CDR3 spells CASGLVIGRGSRNEQFF. In nucleotides, the CDR3 is TGTGCTAGTGGTTTGGTAATTGGGAGGGGGTCCCGCAATGAGCAGTTCTTC.

This clone was found a few times. This chain joins TRBV6-1 and TRBJ2-2; tentative D call: TRBD1 (5 bases). Germline-derived CDR1 and CDR2 are MNHNS and SASEGT. Trimming cost V 0 bases and J 3 bases, with 8 bases left between them. This CDR3 has 15 amino acids. CDR3 residues: CASSEAGRYTGELFF. CDR3 nucleotide sequence: TGTGCCAGCAGTGAAGCGGGGCGGTACACCGGGGAGCTGTTTTTT.

V gene TRBV19 combines with J gene TRBJ1-5, with 8 bases that match TRBD1. V lost 5 bases to trimming and J lost 5 bases; unmatched junction nucleotides: 5. This CDR3 spans 14 amino acids. CDR1 and CDR2 from the germline V gene are LNHDA and SQIVND (reference sequence). DNA of the CDR3: TGTGCCAGTAGTCCTCTGACAGGGGATCAGCCCCAGCATTTT. It encodes CASSPLTGDQPQHF.

The chain couples TRBV2 to TRBJ2-7, with D maybe TRBD1 (6 bases). This CDR3 is 14 amino acids long. Trimming left V 6 bases short and J 4 bases short, with 16 bases between. Germline lookup yields CDR1 SNHLY and CDR2 FYNNEI. CDR3 DNA: TGTGCCAGCAGCACAGGGCGACTGGGGTACGAGCAGTACTTC. It yields the protein CASSTGRLGYEQYF. The full variable domain, in which reference TRBV2 and TRBJ2-7 provide the parts outside the CDR3, is EPEVTQTPSHQVTQMGQEVILRCVPISNHLYFYWYRQILGQKVEFLVSFYNNEISEKSEIFDDQFSVERPDGSNFTLKIRSTKLEDSAMYFCASSTGRLGYEQYFGPGTRLTVT.

This chain uses TRBV6-1 with TRBJ2-7, with a tentative D call TRBD1 (5 bases). CDR3 length: 15 amino acids. The germline V gene has CDR1 MNHNS and CDR2 SASEGT. The V gene lost 1 base and the J gene lost 0 bases, with 10 bases spanning the gap. The CDR3 nucleotides are TGTGCCAGCAGTGAAGATAGGGGCAGCTCCTACGAGCAGTACGTC. Its translation: CASSEDRGSSYEQYV.